This T cell receptor beta chain was obtained from a study of post-analysis software for immune sequencing data. Unique molecular identifiers had been added to the TCR beta cDNA libraries. Input populations of about 0.95 to 10 million T cells gave rise to 500,000 or so cDNA molecules. Using its own MiXCR run on the PCR reads, TCRdb lists one record per CDR3 protein. This sample carries fewer than 550,000 distinct CDR3 sequences, around a third of them seen once, and the ten largest clones take 6%. The CDR3 has 14 residues. V shed 7 bases and J shed 4 bases, with 14 bases lying between them. Germline V gene sequence: CDR1 SGHRS, CDR2 YFSETQ. Details on this clonotype: Its cognate antigen is unknown.

Study-wide results and caveats: People with multiple sclerosis had a significantly lower normalized Chao1 diversity than controls did. There were roughly five TRBV segments more frequent in patients than controls, and TRBV5-6, TRBV5-1 and TRBV20-1 were among them.

The TCR sequence derives from a girl aged 2 to 17 with multiple sclerosis. Material for sequencing was blood. The V and J genes are TRBV5-1 and TRBJ1-4, with D uncertain. The DNA for the CDR3 is TGCGCCAGCGGGCCGATTTCGCTTAATGAAAAACTGTTTTTT. Encoded protein: CASGPISLNEKLFF.